This T cell receptor beta chain was identified in a study of cytomegalovirus exposure and HLA in healthy donors. Researchers ran the PCR with 60 Vbeta and 13 Jbeta primers. Profiled with immunoSEQ multiplex PCR; TCRdb holds only in-frame clones, not every one. Of around 140,000 clones listed, more than 75% are singletons. In germline, CDR1 is SGHDN, CDR2 FVKESK. The CDR3 covers 12 residues. The V and J ends lost 6 bases and 4 bases respectively, with 9 bases between them. Sequencing input: PBMCs. V gene TRBV14 combines with J gene TRBJ1-2; D gene ambiguous. This sequence was found in a male donor in good health and CMV-seronegative. The CDR3 DNA is TGTGCCAGCAGTTCGAACAGCTATGGCTACACCTTC. Amino acids: CASSSNSYGYTF.